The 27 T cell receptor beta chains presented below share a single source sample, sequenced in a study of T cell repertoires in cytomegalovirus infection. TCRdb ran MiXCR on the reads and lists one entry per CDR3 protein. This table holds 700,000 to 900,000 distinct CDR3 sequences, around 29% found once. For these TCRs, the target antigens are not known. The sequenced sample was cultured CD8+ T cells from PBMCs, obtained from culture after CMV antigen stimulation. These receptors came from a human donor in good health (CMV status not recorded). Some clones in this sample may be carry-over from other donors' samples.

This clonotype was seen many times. The CDR3 region has the DNA TGCGCCAGCAGCCAAGATCCCAGGCCACTATACGAGCAGTACTTC. Its translation is CASSQDPRPLYEQYF. The V call is TRBV4-1, the J call TRBJ2-7; D is undetermined. The germline V gene has CDR1 MGHRA and CDR2 YSYEKL. Trimming left V 0 bases short and J 4 bases short, with 13 bases between. The CDR3 has 15 amino acids.

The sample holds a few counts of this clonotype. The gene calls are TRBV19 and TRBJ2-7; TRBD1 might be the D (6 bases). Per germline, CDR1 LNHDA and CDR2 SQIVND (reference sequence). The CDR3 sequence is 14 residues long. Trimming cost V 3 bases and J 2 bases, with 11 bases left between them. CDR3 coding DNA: TGTGCCAGTAGTATGGCAGGGGCGACCTACGAGCAGTACTTC. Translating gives CASSMAGATYEQYF.

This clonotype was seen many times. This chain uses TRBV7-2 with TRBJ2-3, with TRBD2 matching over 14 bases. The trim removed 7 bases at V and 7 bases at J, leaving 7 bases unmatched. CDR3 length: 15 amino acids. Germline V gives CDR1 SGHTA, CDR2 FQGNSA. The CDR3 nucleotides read TGTGCCAGCACCCTGGGACTAGCGGGGGTGAATACGCAGTATTTT. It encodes CASTLGLAGVNTQYF.

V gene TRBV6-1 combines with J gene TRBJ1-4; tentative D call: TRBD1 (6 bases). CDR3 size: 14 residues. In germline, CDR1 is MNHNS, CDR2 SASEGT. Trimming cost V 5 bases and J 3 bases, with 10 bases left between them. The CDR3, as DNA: TGTGCCAGCAGTCACAGGGCTGCTAATGAAAAACTGTTTTTT. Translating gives CASSHRAANEKLFF.

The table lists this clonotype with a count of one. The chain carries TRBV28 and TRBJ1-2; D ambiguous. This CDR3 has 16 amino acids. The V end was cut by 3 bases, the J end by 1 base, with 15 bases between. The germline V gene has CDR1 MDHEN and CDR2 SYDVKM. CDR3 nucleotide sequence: TGTGCCAGCAGTTTTCCCACCGGCAGGTTTAACTATGGCTACACCTTC. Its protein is CASSFPTGRFNYGYTF.

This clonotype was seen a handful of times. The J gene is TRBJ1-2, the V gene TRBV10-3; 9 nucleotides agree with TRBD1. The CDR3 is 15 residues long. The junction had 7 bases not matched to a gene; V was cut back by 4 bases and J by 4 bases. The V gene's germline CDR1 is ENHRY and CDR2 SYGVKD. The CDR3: CAISVSVDRGYGYTF. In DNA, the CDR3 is TGTGCCATCAGTGTCAGTGTGGACAGGGGCTATGGCTACACCTTC.

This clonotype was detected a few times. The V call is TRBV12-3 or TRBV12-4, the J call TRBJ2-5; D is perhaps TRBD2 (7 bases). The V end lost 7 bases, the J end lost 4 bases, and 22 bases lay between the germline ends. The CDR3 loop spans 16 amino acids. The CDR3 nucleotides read TGTGCCAGCACTGGGGGGGCCCCCACTTCCGGAGAGACCCAGTACTTC. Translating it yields CASTGGAPTSGETQYF.

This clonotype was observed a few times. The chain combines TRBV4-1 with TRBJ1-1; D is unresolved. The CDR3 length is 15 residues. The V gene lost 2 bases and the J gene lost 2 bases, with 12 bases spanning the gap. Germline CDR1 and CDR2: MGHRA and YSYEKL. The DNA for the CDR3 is TGCGCCAGCAGCCAATTCTCTCTGGAAAACACTGAAGCTTTCTTT. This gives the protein CASSQFSLENTEAFF.

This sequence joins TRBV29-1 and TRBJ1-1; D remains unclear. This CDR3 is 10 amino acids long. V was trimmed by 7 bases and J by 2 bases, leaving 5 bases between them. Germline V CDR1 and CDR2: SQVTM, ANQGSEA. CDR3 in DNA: TGCAGCGCCGGAAACACTGAAGCTTTCTTT. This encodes CSAGNTEAFF.

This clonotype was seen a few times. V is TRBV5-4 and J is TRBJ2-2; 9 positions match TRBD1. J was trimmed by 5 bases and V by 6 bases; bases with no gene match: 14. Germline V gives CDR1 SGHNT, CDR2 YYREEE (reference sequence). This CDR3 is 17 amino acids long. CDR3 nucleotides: TGTGCCAGCACCCTAAGGGACAGGGAATTGTTTACCGGGGAGCTGTTTTTT. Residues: CASTLRDRELFTGELFF.

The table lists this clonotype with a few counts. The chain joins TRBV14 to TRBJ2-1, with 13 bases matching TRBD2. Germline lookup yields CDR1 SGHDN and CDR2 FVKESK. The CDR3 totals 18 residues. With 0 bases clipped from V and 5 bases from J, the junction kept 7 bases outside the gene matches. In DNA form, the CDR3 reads TGTGCCAGCAGCCAAGATCGACTAGCGGGGGGCCCGAACAATGAGCAGTTCTTC. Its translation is CASSQDRLAGGPNNEQFF.

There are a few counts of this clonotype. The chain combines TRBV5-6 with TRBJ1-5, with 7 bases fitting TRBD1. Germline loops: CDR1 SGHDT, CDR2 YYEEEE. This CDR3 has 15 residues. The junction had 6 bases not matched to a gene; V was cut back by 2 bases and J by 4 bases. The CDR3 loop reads CASSFGTGANQPQHF. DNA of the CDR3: TGTGCCAGCAGCTTTGGAACAGGGGCTAATCAGCCCCAGCATTTT.

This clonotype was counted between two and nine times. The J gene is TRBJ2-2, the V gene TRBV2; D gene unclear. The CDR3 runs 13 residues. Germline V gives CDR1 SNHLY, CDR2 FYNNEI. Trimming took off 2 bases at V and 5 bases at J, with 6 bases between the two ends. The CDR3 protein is CASSEPGTGELFF. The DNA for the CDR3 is TGTGCCAGCAGTGAACCCGGGACCGGGGAGCTGTTTTTT.

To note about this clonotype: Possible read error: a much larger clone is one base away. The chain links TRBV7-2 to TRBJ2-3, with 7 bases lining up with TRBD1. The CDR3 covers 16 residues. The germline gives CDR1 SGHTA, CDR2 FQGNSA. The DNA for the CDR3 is TGTGCCAGCAGCTTAACGCCGGACAGGTCCACAGATACGCAGTGTTTT. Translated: CASSLTPDRSTDTQCF.

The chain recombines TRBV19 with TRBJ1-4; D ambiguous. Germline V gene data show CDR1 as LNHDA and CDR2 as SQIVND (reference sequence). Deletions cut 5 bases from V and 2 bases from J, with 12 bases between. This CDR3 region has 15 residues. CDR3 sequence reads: CASSATTRTNEKLFF. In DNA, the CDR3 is TGTGCCAGTAGTGCAACGACGAGGACTAATGAAAAACTGTTTTTT.

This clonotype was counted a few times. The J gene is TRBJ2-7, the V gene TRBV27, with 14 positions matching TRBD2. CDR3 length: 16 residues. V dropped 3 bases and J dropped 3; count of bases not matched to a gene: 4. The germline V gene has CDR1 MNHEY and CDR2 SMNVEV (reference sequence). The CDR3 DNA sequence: TGTGCCAGCAGTTTGGAAGGGACTAGCGGGGGCTACGAGCAGTACTTC. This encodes CASSLEGTSGGYEQYF.

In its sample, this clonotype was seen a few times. CDR3 sequence reads: CASSLFRGGPGETQYF. CDR3 nucleotides: TGTGCCAGCAGTCTTTTTCGGGGGGGGCCGGGGGAGACCCAGTACTTC. The chain combines TRBV27 with TRBJ2-5; 8 nucleotides align to TRBD2. J was trimmed by 5 bases and V by 5 bases; bases with no gene match: 13. CDR3 length: 16 amino acids. Germline lookup yields CDR1 MNHEY and CDR2 SMNVEV (reference sequence).

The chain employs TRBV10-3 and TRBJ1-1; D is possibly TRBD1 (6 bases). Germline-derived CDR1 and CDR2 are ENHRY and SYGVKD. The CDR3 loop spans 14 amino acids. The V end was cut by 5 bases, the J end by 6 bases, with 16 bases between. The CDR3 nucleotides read TGTGCCATCAGTTTACCGGGGGCTAACGCTGAAGCTTTCTTT. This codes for CAISLPGANAEAFF.

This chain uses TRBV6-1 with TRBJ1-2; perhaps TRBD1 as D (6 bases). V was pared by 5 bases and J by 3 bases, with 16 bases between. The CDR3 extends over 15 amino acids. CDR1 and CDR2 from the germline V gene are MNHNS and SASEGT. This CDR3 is CASSYLGGEDYGYTF. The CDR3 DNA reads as TGTGCCAGCAGTTACTTAGGGGGGGAGGACTATGGCTACACCTTC.

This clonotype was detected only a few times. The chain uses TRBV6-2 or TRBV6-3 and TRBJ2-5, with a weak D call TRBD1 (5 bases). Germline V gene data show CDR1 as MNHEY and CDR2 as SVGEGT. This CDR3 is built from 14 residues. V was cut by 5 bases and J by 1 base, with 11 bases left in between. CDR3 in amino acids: CASSPRQIQETQYF. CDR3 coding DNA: TGTGCCAGCAGTCCCCGACAGATCCAAGAGACCCAGTACTTC.

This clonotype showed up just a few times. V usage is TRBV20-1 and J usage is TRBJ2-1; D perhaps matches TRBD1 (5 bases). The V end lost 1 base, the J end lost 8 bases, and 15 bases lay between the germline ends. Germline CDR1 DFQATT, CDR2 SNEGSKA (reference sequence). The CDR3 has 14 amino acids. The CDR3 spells CSARGWGLPDEQFF. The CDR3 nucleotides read TGCAGTGCTAGAGGGTGGGGCCTCCCCGATGAGCAGTTCTTC.

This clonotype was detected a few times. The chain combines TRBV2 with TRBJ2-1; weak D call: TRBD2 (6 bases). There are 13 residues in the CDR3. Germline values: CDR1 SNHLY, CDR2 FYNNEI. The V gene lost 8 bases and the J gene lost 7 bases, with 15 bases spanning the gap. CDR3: CASPGRGLNEQFF. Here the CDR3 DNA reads TGTGCCAGCCCTGGGCGGGGCCTGAATGAGCAGTTCTTC.

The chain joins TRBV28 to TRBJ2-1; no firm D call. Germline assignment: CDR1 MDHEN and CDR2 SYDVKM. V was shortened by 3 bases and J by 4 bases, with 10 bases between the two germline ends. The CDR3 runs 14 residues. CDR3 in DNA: TGTGCCAGCAGTTTGGAAAACGGATACAATGAGCAGTTCTTC. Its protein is CASSLENGYNEQFF.

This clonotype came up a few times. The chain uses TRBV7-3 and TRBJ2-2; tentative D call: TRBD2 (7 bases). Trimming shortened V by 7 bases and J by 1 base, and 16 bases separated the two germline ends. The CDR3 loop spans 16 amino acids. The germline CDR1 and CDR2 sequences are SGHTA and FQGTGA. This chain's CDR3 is CASTTPGGRNTGELFF. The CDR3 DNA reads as TGTGCCAGCACGACTCCGGGGGGCAGGAACACCGGGGAGCTGTTTTTT.

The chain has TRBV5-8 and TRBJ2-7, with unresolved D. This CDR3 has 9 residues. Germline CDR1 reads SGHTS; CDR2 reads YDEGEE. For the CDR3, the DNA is TGTGCCAGCAGCTACCCCCTCCTTGTC. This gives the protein CASSYPLLV.

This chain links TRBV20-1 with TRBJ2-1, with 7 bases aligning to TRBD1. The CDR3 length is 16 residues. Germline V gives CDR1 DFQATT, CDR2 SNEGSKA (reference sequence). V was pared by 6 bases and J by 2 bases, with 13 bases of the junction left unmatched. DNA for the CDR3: TGCAGTGCGCACCAGACAGGGTATGGAACCTACAATGAGCAGTTCTTC. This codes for CSAHQTGYGTYNEQFF.

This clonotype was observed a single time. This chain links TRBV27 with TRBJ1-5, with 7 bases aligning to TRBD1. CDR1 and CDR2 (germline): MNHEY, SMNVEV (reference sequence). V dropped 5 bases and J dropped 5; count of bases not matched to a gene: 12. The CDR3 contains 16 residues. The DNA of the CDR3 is TGTGCCAGCAGTCCAGAGACAGGGATTATCGATCAGCCCCAGCATTTT. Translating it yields CASSPETGIIDQPQHF.